Listed here are 3 T cell receptor beta chains from one sample, sequenced in a study of CD8 T cells in Susac syndrome. About 0.5 to 1 ug RNA was reverse transcribed with random hexamers. One entry per CDR3 protein results from TCRdb running MiXCR on the immunoSEQ multiplex PCR reads. This table holds about 140,000 distinct CDR3 sequences, more than 85% found once. The material sequenced was CD8+ T cells from PBMCs. These receptors all come from a human donor with Susac syndrome.

The gene calls are TRBV29-1 and TRBJ2-7; 10 bases align to TRBD2. The germline gives CDR1 SQVTM, CDR2 ANQGSEA. The trim removed 1 base at V and 4 bases at J, leaving 13 bases unmatched. The CDR3 spans 17 residues. In DNA, the CDR3 is TGCAGCGTTGAAGGCCTCCGGGCCCCTAGCGGGAGTTACGAGCAGTACTTC. It translates to CSVEGLRAPSGSYEQYF.

The chain uses TRBV6-1 and TRBJ1-1; D unresolved. The germline CDR1 and CDR2 sequences are MNHNS and SASEGT. CDR3 length: 11 residues. V dropped 8 bases and J dropped 4 bases, with 8 bases sitting between them. CDR3 nucleotide sequence: TGTGCCAGCCTGGATCTCACTGAAGCTTTCTTT. Protein sequence: CASLDLTEAFF.

This chain joins TRBV5-1 and TRBJ1-1; 7 nucleotides agree with TRBD1. This CDR3 is 15 amino acids long. From germline, CDR1 is SGHRS and CDR2 YFSETQ. The V segment lost 4 bases and the J segment 6 bases; nucleotides outside the gene matches: 12. The CDR3 DNA reads TGCGCCAGCAGCGGACTAATTCAGGGGGAATCTGAAGCTTTCTTT. It encodes CASSGLIQGESEAFF.